This passage covers 9 T cell receptor beta chains from one sample sequenced in a study of read filtering for tumor transcriptome and immune sequencing. The library was built from approximately 400 ng RNA with molecular barcoded adaptors for alpha/delta and beta/gamma chains. Via MiXCR, TCRdb re-called the reads, giving one row per CDR3 protein. The profile shows about 38,000 distinct CDR3 sequences, 14% of them singletons. Sequencing was done on a sample of a population of CD138-negative cells sorted from bone marrow. The origin of the receptors is a donor at least 40 years old with multiple myeloma.

This clonotype was seen at least ten times. The chain uses TRBV6-5 and TRBJ2-2; possible D gene TRBD2, 5 bases. The CDR3 sequence is 20 residues long. Germline V lookup: CDR1 MNHEY, CDR2 SVGAGI. The V gene lost 0 bases and the J gene lost 1 base, with 21 bases spanning the gap. CDR3 region: CASSYSRDGVREQNTGELFF. CDR3 DNA: TGTGCCAGCAGTTACTCGAGGGATGGGGTTCGTGAACAGAACACCGGGGAGCTGTTTTTT.

The rearrangement joins TRBV13 to TRBJ1-1; D is unresolved. The CDR3 extends over 14 amino acids. Germline V gene lookup returns CDR1 PRHDT and CDR2 FYEKMQ (reference sequence). The V end lost 3 bases, the J end lost 1 base, and 9 bases lay between the germline ends. This CDR3 reads CASSFGWGNTEAFF. The CDR3 DNA sequence: TGTGCCAGCAGCTTCGGGTGGGGGAACACTGAAGCTTTCTTT.

This clonotype has a count of ten or more. This chain uses TRBV7-9 with TRBJ2-2; D unclear. Germline V gene lookup returns CDR1 SEHNR and CDR2 FQNEAQ (reference sequence). Trimming cost V 0 bases and J 3 bases, with 8 bases left between them. CDR3 length: 15 residues. The CDR3 DNA follows: TGTGCCAGCAGCTTAGCCCGGACGGACACCGGGGAGCTGTTTTTT. Translated, it gives CASSLARTDTGELFF.

This clonotype came up a few times. At one end, the junction sequence differs from germline, possibly due to a read error. CDR3 nucleotides: TGCGCCAGCAGCTTGGACAACTACAATGAGCAGTTCTTC. It specifies CASSLDNYNEQFF. V gene TRBV7-2 combines with J gene TRBJ2-1; D possibly corresponds to TRBD1 (5 bases). CDR3 length: 13 amino acids. Germline V CDR1 and CDR2: SGHTA, FQGNSA.

Ten or more counts support this clonotype. The rearrangement uses TRBV5-1 and TRBJ2-4; 7 bases align to TRBD2. Unmatched junction bases numbered 10, after V lost 4 bases and J lost 0 bases. CDR3 length: 17 amino acids. Germline CDR1 SGHRS, CDR2 YFSETQ. CDR3 amino acids: CASSADPGLPAKNIQYF. CDR3 sequence (DNA): TGCGCCAGCAGCGCGGATCCGGGACTACCAGCCAAAAACATTCAGTACTTC.

This clonotype was observed at least ten times. This chain joins TRBV2 and TRBJ1-1; no reliable D call. The germline CDR1 and CDR2 sequences are SNHLY and FYNNEI. Trimming removed 6 bases at V and 0 bases at J, with 20 bases between. The CDR3 has 17 amino acids. The CDR3 nucleotides read TGTGCCAGCAGCCCCCAACTCCCAGTCCAAATGAACACTGAAGCTTTCTTT. Protein sequence: CASSPQLPVQMNTEAFF.

This clonotype has ten or more counts. The chain combines TRBV4-1 with TRBJ1-3, with D uncertain. CDR3 length: 16 residues. V was trimmed by 0 bases and J by 4 bases, leaving 13 bases between them. Germline V gene sequence: CDR1 MGHRA, CDR2 YSYEKL. The CDR3 region has the DNA TGCGCCAGCAGCCAAGACTGGGGAGATACCGGAAACACCATATATTTT. It codes for CASSQDWGDTGNTIYF.

CDR3 amino acids: CASSQDFVQETQYF. CDR3 in DNA: TGTGCCAGCAGCCAAGATTTCGTACAAGAGACCCAGTACTTC. This chain uses TRBV3-1 with TRBJ2-5; D unclear. The CDR3 covers 14 residues. Germline values: CDR1 LGHDT, CDR2 YNNKEL (reference sequence). The V end was cut by 0 bases, the J end by 2 bases, with 7 bases between.

This clonotype showed up many times. The genes are TRBV20-1 and TRBJ1-5; D remains ambiguous. The CDR3 has 16 residues. Germline CDR1 and CDR2: DFQATT and SNEGSKA (reference sequence). The V end was cut by 1 base, the J end by 5 bases, with 18 bases between. CDR3 nucleotides: TGCAGTGCTAGAGCGATTCCTTTTAGCCTTTATCAGCCCCAGCATTTT. Translating gives CSARAIPFSLYQPQHF.